The next 20 T cell receptor beta chains were all read from a single sample in a study of blood T cell repertoires in COVID-19. The method was immunoSEQ multiplex PCR; TCRdb's version includes in-frame clones alone and lacks a portion of them. The sample has approximately 240,000 clones; roughly 84% are singletons. The sample was peripheral blood. The receptors here all came from a woman aged 40 to 50 who had recovered from COVID-19.

V usage is TRBV28 and J usage is TRBJ2-4, with D uncertain. The germline V and J ends were trimmed by 7 bases and 0 bases, with 10 bases remaining between them. Germline loops: CDR1 MDHEN, CDR2 SYDVKM. This CDR3 comprises 14 residues. The CDR3 sequence is CASNKILAKNIQYF. DNA for the CDR3: TGTGCCAGCAACAAAATCCTAGCCAAAAACATTCAGTACTTC.

The chain carries TRBV19 and TRBJ2-5, with 12 bases fitting TRBD1. Germline CDR1 LNHDA, CDR2 SQIVND (reference sequence). The CDR3 is made up of 14 amino acids. V lost 5 bases to trimming and J lost 4 bases; unmatched junction nucleotides: 2. The CDR3, as DNA: TGTGCCAGTAGTGCGGGACAGGGGGCAGAGACCCAGTACTTC. Its translation is CASSAGQGAETQYF.

The rearrangement joins TRBV7-2 to TRBJ2-7; 7 positions agree with TRBD2. The J segment lost 2 bases and the V segment lost 8 bases, leaving 9 bases of the junction unmatched. This CDR3 contains 14 residues. The germline V gene encodes CDR1 SGHTA and CDR2 FQGNSA. The chain's CDR3 is CASGYAGEAYEQYF. DNA of the CDR3: TGTGCCAGCGGCTACGCGGGGGAGGCCTACGAGCAGTACTTC. Based on the CDR3 plus reference TRBV7-2 and TRBJ2-7, the full variable domain is GAGVSQSPSNKVTEKGKDVELRCDPISGHTALYWYRQSLGQGLEFLIYFQGNSAPDKSGLPSDRFSAERTGGSVSTLTIQRTQQEDSAVYLCASGYAGEAYEQYFGPGTRLTVT.

The chain is built from TRBV6-5 and TRBJ1-5; D gene unclear. V gave up 2 bases and J gave up 3 bases, with 5 bases separating them. The CDR3 is made up of 13 amino acids. From germline, CDR1 is MNHEY and CDR2 SVGAGI. The CDR3 loop reads CASSYRVNQPQHF. CDR3 DNA sequence: TGTGCCAGCAGTTACCGCGTCAATCAGCCCCAGCATTTT.

This sequence joins TRBV29-1 and TRBJ2-3; 8 bases line up with TRBD1. Germline loops: CDR1 SQVTM, CDR2 ANQGSEA. V shed 6 bases and J 2 bases; nucleotides not matched to a gene: 16. The CDR3 contains 17 residues. CDR3 in amino acids: CSVAGYPGQVNTDTQYF. The CDR3 DNA follows: TGCAGCGTCGCCGGGTACCCGGGACAGGTTAACACAGATACGCAGTATTTT.

V gene TRBV5-1 combines with J gene TRBJ2-2; 8 nucleotides align to TRBD2. CDR1 is SGHRS, CDR2 YFSETQ, per germline. The CDR3 sequence is 15 residues long. The V gene end was trimmed by 3 bases and the J gene end by 4 bases; junction bases not matched to a gene: 5. The CDR3 DNA reads as TGCGCCAGCAGCTCTCGGGCGGGGGGCACCGGGGAGCTGTTTTTT. Protein sequence: CASSSRAGGTGELFF.

The V call is TRBV19, the J call TRBJ2-5; TRBD1 matches at 7 bases. V was clipped by 7 bases and J by 4 bases; unmatched bases: 9. The CDR3 has 14 amino acids. Germline CDR1 and CDR2: LNHDA and SQIVND (reference sequence). The CDR3 reads CASNSGQLTETQYF. For the CDR3, the DNA is TGTGCCAGTAATTCGGGACAGCTAACAGAGACCCAGTACTTC.

Only one count was recorded for this clone. The chain links TRBV4-1 to TRBJ2-7; TRBD2 matches 8 bases. Trimming at V came to 1 base and at J to 3 bases, leaving 11 bases not matched to a gene. The CDR3 covers 17 residues. Germline assignment: CDR1 MGHRA and CDR2 YSYEKL. CDR3 DNA: TGCGCCAGCAGCCAAGGTCGGGGGGGGCGTTTCTTCTACGAGCAGTACTTC. Protein product: CASSQGRGGRFFYEQYF.

J is TRBJ2-2 and V is TRBV11-2; D is possibly TRBD1 (5 bases). The germline gives CDR1 SGHAT, CDR2 FQNNGV. The CDR3 consists of 14 residues. Trimming cost V 3 bases and J 4 bases, with 9 bases left between them. For the CDR3, the DNA is TGTGCCAGCAGCTTTGGACACCCCACCGGGGAGCTGTTTTTT. This codes for CASSFGHPTGELFF.

The CDR3 bases are TGTGCCAGCAGCCATACTCGCTGGACAGGGCGGGAATCGGCCTACGAGCAGTACTTC. Translated: CASSHTRWTGRESAYEQYF. V gene TRBV4-2 combines with J gene TRBJ2-7, with 8 bases that match TRBD1. In germline, CDR1 is LGHNA, CDR2 YNFKEQ. The trim removed 3 bases at V and 2 bases at J, leaving 18 bases unmatched. This CDR3 region has 19 residues.

V is TRBV4-1 and J is TRBJ2-6; 15 bases match TRBD2. The CDR3 is 21 residues long. Germline values: CDR1 MGHRA, CDR2 YSYEKL. The ends lost 4 bases at V and 0 bases at J; junction bases unmatched: 10. The CDR3: CASSPIGLAGGPGSGANVLTF. The CDR3 nucleotides are TGCGCCAGCAGCCCCATCGGACTAGCGGGGGGGCCGGGCTCTGGGGCCAACGTCCTGACTTTC.

The chain has TRBV12-3 or TRBV12-4 and TRBJ2-7; the D gene is possibly TRBD1 (5 bases). The ends were cut back, 4 bases at V and 3 bases at J, with 10 bases in the middle. This CDR3 has 13 amino acids. In nucleotides, the CDR3 is TGTGCCAGCAGTTGGACAAGAAACTACGAGCAGTACTTC. Its protein product is CASSWTRNYEQYF.

The V and J genes are TRBV28 and TRBJ1-3; 8 bases line up with TRBD1. The J segment lost 3 bases and the V segment lost 2 bases, leaving 3 bases of the junction unmatched. Per germline, CDR1 MDHEN and CDR2 SYDVKM. This CDR3 spans 15 amino acids. CDR3 amino acids: CASSLQGAYGNTIYF. For the CDR3, the DNA is TGTGCCAGCAGTTTACAGGGGGCATATGGAAACACCATATATTTT.

This clone was detected ten times or more. This sequence joins TRBV7-6 and TRBJ1-3; D gene uncertain. Germline V gives CDR1 SGHVS, CDR2 FNYEAQ. V lost 0 bases and J lost 2, with 8 bases in between. CDR3 size: 15 residues. The DNA for the CDR3 is TGTGCCAGCAGCTTAGCGCACGGAGCTGGAAACACCATATATTTT. Amino acid sequence: CASSLAHGAGNTIYF.

The chain links TRBV12-3 or TRBV12-4 to TRBJ2-5; TRBD1 matches at 7 bases. V was clipped by 5 bases and J by 5 bases; unmatched bases: 2. The length of the CDR3 is 12 residues. CDR3 loop: CASSTGEETQYF. Written as DNA, the CDR3 is TGTGCCAGCAGTACAGGGGAGGAGACCCAGTACTTC.

This rearrangement joins TRBV6-6 to TRBJ1-3, with D possibly matching TRBD1 (6 bases). Germline V gene data show CDR1 as MNHNY and CDR2 as SVGAGI (reference sequence). CDR3 size: 16 residues. The V gene lost 5 bases and the J gene lost 0 bases, with 14 bases spanning the gap. The CDR3 protein is CASSRSTGGSGNTIYF. The CDR3 DNA reads TGTGCCAGCAGTCGATCGACAGGTGGCTCTGGAAACACCATATATTTT.

This clone was recorded only once. The rearrangement links TRBV19 to TRBJ2-7; 8 bases are a match to TRBD2. The CDR3 has 15 amino acids. The germline CDR1 and CDR2 sequences are LNHDA and SQIVND (reference sequence). V trimming: 5 bases; J trimming: 3 bases; junction bases outside the gene matches: 9. Here the CDR3 reads CASSAGTRGYYEQYF. In DNA form, the CDR3 reads TGTGCCAGTAGTGCGGGGACTAGGGGCTACTACGAGCAGTACTTC.

This clone was seen more than once but under ten times. V and J are TRBV7-2 and TRBJ1-5; tentatively, D is TRBD1 (6 bases). Per the germline V gene, CDR1 is SGHTA and CDR2 is FQGNSA. V dropped 0 bases and J dropped 6 bases, with 12 bases sitting between them. The CDR3 contains 15 residues. CDR3 in amino acids: CASSLAWGLAQPQHF. CDR3 sequence (DNA): TGTGCCAGCAGCTTAGCGTGGGGGCTTGCTCAGCCCCAGCATTTT.

This sequence joins TRBV5-6 and TRBJ2-7; D uncertain. Germline CDR1 is SGHDT and CDR2 is YYEEEE. The CDR3 totals 12 residues. V was pared by 4 bases and J by 6 bases, with 11 bases between. CDR3 sequence (DNA): TGTGCCAGCAGCCGTTCGACACCCGAGCAGTACTTC. Translated, it gives CASSRSTPEQYF.

The chain couples TRBV15 to TRBJ1-1; D is possibly TRBD1 (5 bases). Germline V gene data show CDR1 as LNHNV and CDR2 as YYDKDF (reference sequence). This CDR3 has 14 residues. V lost 1 base and J lost 1, with 7 bases in between. CDR3 amino acids: CATSRGQPNTEAFF. As DNA, the CDR3 is TGTGCCACCAGCAGAGGACAGCCGAACACTGAAGCTTTCTTT.